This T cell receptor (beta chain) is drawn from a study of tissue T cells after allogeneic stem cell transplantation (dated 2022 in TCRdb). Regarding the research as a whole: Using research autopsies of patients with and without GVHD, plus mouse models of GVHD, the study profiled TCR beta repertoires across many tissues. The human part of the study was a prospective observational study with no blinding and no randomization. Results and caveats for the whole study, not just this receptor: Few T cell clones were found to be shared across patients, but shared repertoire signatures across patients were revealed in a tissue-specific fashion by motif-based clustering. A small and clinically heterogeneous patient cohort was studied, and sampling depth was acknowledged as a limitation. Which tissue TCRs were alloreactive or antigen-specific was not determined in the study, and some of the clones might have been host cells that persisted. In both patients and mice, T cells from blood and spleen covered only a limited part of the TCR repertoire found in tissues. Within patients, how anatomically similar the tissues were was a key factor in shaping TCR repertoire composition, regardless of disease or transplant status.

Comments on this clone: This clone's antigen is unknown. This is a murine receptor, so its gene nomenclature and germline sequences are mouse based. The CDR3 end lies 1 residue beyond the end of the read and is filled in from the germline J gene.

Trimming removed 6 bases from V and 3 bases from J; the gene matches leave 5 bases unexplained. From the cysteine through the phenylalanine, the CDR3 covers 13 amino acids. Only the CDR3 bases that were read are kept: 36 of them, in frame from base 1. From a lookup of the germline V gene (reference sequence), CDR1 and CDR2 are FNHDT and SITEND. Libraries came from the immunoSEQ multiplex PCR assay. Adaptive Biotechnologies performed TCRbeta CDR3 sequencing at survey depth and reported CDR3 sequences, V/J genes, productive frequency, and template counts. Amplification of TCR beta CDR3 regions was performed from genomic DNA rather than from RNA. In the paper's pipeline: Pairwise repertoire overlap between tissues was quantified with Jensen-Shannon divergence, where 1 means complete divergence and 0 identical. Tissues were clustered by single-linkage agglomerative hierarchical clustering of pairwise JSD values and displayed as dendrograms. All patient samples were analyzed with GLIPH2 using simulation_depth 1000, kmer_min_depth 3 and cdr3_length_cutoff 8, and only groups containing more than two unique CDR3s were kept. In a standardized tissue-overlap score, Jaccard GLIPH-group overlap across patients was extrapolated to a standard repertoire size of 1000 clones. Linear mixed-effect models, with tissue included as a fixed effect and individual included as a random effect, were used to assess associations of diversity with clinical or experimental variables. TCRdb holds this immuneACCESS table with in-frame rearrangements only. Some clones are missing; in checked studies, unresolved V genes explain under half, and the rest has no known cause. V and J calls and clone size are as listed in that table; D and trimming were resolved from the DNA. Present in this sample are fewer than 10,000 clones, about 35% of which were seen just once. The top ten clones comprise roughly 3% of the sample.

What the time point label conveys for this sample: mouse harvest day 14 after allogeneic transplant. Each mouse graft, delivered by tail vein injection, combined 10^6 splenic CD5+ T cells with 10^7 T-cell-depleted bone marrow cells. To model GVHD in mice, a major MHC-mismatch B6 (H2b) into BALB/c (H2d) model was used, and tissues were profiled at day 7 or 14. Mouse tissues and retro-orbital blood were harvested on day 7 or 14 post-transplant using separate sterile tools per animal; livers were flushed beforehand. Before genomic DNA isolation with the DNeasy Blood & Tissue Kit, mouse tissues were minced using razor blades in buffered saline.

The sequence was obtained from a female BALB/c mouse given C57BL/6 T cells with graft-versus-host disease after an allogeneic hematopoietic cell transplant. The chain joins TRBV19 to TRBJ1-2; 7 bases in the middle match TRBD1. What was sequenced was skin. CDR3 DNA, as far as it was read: TGTGCCAGCATCAACAGGGGCGACTCCGACTACACC. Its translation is CASINRGDSDYT. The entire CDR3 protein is CASINRGDSDYTF.